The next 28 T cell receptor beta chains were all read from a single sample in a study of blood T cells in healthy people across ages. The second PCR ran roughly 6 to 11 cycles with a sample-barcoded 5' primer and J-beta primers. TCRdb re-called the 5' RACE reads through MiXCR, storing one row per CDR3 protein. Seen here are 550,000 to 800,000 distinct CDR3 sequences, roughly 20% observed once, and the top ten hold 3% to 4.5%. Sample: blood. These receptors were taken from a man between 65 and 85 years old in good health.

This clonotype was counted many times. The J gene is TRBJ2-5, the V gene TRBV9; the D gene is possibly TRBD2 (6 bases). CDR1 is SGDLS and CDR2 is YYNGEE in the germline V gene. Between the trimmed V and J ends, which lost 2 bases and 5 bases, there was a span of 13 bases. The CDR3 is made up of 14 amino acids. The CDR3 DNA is TGTGCCAGCAGCGTGGCGGGACGTCGGGAGACCCAGTACTTC. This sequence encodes CASSVAGRRETQYF.

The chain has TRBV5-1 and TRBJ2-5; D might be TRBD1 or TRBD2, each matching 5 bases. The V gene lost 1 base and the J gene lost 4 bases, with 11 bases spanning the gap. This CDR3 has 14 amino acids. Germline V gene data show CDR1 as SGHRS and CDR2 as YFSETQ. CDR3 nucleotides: TGCGCCAGCAGCTTGTCCGGGGCGTCAGAGACCCAGTACTTC. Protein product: CASSLSGASETQYF.

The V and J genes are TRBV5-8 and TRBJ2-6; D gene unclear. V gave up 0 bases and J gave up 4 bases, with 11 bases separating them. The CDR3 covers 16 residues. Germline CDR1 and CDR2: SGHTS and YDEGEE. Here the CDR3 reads CASSLADSLGANVLTF. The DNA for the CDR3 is TGTGCCAGCAGCTTGGCCGACTCATTAGGGGCCAACGTCCTGACTTTC.

In nucleotides, the CDR3 is TGTGCCAGCAGCCAAGATTCTGGGGGAGCCTCCTACAATGAGCAGTTCTTC. This encodes CASSQDSGGASYNEQFF. The chain links TRBV3-1 to TRBJ2-1; D possibly matches TRBD1 or TRBD2 (5 bases each). This CDR3 has 17 amino acids. Trimming removed 0 bases at V and 0 bases at J, with 12 bases between. CDR1 is LGHDT and CDR2 is YNNKEL in the germline V gene (reference sequence).

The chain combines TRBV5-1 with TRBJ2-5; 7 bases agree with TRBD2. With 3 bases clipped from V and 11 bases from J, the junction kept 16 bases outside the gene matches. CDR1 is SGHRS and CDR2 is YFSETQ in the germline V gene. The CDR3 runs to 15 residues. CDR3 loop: CASSSFGGSGYGQYF. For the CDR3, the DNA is TGCGCCAGCAGCTCCTTCGGGGGGAGCGGCTACGGGCAGTACTTC.

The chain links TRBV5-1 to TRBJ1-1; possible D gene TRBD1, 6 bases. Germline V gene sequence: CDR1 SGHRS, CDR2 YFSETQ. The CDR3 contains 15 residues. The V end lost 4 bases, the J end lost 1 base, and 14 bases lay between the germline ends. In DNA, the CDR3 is TGCGCCAGCAGCCCGGGGGGGGGCGGGAACACTGAAGCTTTCTTT. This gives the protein CASSPGGGGNTEAFF.

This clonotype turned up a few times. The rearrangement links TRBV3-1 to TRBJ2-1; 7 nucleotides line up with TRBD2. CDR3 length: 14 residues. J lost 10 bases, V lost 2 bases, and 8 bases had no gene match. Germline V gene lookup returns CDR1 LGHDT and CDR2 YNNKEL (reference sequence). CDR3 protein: CASSQSGTAREQFF. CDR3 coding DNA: TGTGCCAGCAGCCAAAGCGGGACGGCTCGGGAGCAGTTCTTC.

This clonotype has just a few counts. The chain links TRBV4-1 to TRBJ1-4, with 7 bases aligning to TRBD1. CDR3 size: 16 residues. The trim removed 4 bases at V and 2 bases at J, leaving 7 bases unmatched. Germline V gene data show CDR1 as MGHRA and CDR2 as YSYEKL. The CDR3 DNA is TGCGCCAGCAGCCCCGGTGACAGGGCTACTAATGAAAAACTGTTTTTT. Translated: CASSPGDRATNEKLFF.

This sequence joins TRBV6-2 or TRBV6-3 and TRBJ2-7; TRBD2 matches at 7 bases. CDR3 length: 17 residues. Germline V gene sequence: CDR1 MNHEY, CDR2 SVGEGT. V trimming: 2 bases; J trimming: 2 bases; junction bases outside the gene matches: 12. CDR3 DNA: TGTGCCAGCAGTTACCGCGGCTCTAGCGGCACCACCTACGAGCAGTACTTC. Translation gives CASSYRGSSGTTYEQYF.

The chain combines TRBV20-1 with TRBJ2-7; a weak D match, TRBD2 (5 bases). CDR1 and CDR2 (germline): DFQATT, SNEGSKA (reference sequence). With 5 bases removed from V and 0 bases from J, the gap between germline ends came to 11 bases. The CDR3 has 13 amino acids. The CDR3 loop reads CSAEDWSSYEQYF. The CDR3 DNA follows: TGCAGTGCTGAGGACTGGAGCTCCTACGAGCAGTACTTC.

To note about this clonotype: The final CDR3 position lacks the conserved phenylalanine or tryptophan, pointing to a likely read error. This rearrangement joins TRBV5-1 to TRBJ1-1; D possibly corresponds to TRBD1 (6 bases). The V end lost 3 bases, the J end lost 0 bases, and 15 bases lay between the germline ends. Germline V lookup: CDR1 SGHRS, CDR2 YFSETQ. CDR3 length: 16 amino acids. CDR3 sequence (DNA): TGCGCCAGCAGCTCCCTCCGGACAGCCATGAACACTGAAGCTTTCTCT. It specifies CASSSLRTAMNTEAFS.

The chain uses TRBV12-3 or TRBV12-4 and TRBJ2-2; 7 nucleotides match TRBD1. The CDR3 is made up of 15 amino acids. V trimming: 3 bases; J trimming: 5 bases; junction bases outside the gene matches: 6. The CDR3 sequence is CASSFDRVETGELFF. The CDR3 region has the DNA TGTGCCAGCAGTTTCGACAGGGTAGAAACCGGGGAGCTGTTTTTT.

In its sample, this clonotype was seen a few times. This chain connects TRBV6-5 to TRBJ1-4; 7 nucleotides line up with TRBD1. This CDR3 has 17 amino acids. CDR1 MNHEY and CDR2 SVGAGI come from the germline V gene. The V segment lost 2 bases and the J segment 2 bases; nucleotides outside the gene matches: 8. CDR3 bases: TGTGCCAGCAGTTACAGTTCTTGGGGACAGACTAATGAAAAACTGTTTTTT. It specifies CASSYSSWGQTNEKLFF.

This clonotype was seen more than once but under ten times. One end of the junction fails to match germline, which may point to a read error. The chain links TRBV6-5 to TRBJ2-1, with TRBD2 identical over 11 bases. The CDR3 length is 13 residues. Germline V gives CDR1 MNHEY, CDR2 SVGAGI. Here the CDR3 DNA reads TGTGCCAGCAGTTACTCGATACTAGCGGGAGAAAACTTC. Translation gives CASSYSILAGENF.

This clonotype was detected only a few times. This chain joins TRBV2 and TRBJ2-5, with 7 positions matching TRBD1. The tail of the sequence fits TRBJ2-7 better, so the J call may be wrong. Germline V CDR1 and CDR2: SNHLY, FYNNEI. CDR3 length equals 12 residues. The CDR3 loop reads CASREQGLEQYF. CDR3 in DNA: TGTGCCAGCAGGGAACAGGGGCTCGAGCAGTACTTC.

The CDR3 is CASSQDLANEQYF. The CDR3 DNA is TGTGCCAGCAGCCAAGATCTCGCCAACGAGCAGTACTTC. The chain links TRBV3-1 to TRBJ2-5; D unresolved. The DNA end is a closer match to TRBJ2-7, so the J assignment may be wrong. Per the germline V gene, CDR1 is LGHDT and CDR2 is YNNKEL (reference sequence). This CDR3 comprises 13 residues.

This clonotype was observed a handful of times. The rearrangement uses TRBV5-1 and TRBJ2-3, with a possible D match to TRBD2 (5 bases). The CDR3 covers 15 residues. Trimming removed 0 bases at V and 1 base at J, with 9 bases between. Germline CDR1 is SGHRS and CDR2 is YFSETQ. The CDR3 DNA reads TGCGCCAGCAGCTTGGCTAGCCAACGCACAGATACGCAGTATTTT. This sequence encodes CASSLASQRTDTQYF.

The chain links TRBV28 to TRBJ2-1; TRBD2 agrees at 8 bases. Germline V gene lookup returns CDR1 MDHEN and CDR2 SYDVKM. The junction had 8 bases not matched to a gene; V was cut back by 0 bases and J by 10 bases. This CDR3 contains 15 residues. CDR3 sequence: CASSLWSGSWAEQFF. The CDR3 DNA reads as TGTGCCAGCAGTTTATGGAGCGGGAGTTGGGCCGAGCAGTTCTTC.

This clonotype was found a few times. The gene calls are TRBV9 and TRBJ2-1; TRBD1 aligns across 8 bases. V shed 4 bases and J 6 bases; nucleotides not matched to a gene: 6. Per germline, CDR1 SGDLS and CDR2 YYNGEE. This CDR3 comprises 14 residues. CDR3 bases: TGTGCCAGCAGCCCCGAGGGGACAGGCAATGAGCAGTTCTTC. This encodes CASSPEGTGNEQFF.

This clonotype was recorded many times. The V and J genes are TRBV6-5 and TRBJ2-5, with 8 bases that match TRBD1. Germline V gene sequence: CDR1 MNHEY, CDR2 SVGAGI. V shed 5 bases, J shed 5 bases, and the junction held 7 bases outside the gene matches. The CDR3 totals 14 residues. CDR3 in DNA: TGTGCCAGCAGTCCACGGACAGGGAGGGAGACCCAGTACTTC. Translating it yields CASSPRTGRETQYF.

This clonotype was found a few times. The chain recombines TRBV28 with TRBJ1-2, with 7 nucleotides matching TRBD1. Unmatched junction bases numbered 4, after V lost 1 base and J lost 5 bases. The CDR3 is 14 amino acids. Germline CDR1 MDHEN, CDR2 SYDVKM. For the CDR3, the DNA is TGTGCCAGCAGTTTATACGCAGGGGGGTATGGCTACACCTTC. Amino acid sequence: CASSLYAGGYGYTF.

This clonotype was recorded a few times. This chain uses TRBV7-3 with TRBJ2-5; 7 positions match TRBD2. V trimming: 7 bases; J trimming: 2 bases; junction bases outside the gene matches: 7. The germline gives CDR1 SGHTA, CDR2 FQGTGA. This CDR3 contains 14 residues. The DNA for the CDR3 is TGTGCCAGCAACCTACTAGCGAGACAAGAGACCCAGTACTTC. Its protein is CASNLLARQETQYF.

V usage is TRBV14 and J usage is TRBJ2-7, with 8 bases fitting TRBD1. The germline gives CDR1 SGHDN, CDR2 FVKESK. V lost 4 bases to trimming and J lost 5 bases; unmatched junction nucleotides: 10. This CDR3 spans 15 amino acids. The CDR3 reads CASSRGQVVGHEQYF. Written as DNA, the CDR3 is TGTGCCAGCAGCCGGGGACAGGTCGTCGGTCACGAGCAGTACTTC.

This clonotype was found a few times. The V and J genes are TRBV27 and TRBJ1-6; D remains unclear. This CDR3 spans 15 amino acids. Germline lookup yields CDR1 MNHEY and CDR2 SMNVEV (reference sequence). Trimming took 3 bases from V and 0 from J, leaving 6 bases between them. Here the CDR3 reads CASSFISSYNSPLHF. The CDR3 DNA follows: TGTGCCAGCAGTTTTATAAGCTCCTATAATTCACCCCTCCACTTT.

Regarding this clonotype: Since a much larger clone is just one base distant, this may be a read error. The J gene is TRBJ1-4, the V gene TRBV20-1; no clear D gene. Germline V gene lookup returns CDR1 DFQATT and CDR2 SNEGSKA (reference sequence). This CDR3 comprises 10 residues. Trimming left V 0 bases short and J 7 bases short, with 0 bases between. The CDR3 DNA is TGCAGTGCTAGAGATGAAAAACTGTTTTTT. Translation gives CSARDEKLFF.

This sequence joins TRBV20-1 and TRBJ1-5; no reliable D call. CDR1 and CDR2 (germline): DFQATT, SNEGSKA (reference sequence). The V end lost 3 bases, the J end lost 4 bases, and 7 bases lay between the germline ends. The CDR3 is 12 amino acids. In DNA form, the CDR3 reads TGCAGTGCTAGTATGAGAAATCAGCCCCAGCATTTT. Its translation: CSASMRNQPQHF.

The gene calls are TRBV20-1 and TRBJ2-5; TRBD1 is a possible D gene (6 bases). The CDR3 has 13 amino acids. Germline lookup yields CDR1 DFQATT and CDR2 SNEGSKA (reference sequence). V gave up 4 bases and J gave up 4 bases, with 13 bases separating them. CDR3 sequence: CSATSTGTETQYF. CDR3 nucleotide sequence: TGCAGTGCTACCAGTACAGGGACAGAGACCCAGTACTTC.

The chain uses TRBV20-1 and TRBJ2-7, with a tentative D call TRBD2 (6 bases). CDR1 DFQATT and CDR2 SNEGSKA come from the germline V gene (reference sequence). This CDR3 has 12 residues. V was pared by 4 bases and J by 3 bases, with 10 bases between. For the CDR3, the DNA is TGCAGTGCTAAAACGGGAGTCTACGAGCAGTACTTC. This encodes CSAKTGVYEQYF.